These T cell receptor beta chains were read from a single sample in a study of T-cell memory formation after mild COVID-19. TCRdb re-analysed the 5' RACE reads in MiXCR, keeping a single row per CDR3 protein. The table lists 110,000 or so distinct CDR3 sequences, about 20% of them singletons. Sequencing input: PBMCs or a T cell subset sorted from them (not recorded which). Every receptor here comes from a man in his late teens or twenties who had mild COVID-19 (a few samples of this study predate the infection). Cell type and time point are not known. The CDR3 runs from the conserved cysteine through the conserved F or W. Each record gives: V gene, clone size, D gene, CDR3 length, J gene, CDR3 protein, CDR3 DNA. The D gene is left open where the match is weak. Clone size appears in some rows only: once, few, many, or a class for an expanded clone.

v_call: TRBV7-2; clone_size: .; d_call: TRBD1; cdr3_length: 15; j_call: TRBJ1-2; cdr3_aa: CASSSGDRAYLGYTF; cdr3_nt: TGTGCCAGCAGCTCGGGGGACAGGGCATATCTGGGCTACACCTTC
v_call: TRBV6-4; clone_size: few; d_call: TRBD1; cdr3_length: 13; j_call: TRBJ2-2; cdr3_aa: CASRDRDTGELFF; cdr3_nt: TGTGCCAGCCGGGACAGGGACACCGGGGAGCTGTTTTTT
v_call: TRBV7-3; clone_size: once; d_call: .; cdr3_length: 15; j_call: TRBJ2-6; cdr3_aa: CASSSRGSGANVLTF; cdr3_nt: TGTGCCAGCAGCTCAAGGGGTTCTGGGGCCAACGTCCTGACTTTC
v_call: TRBV6-2/TRBV6-3; clone_size: few; d_call: .; cdr3_length: 12; j_call: TRBJ1-1; cdr3_aa: CASSMRHTEAFF; cdr3_nt: TGTGCCAGCAGTATGCGGCACACTGAAGCTTTCTTT
v_call: TRBV11-2; clone_size: .; d_call: TRBD1; cdr3_length: 13; j_call: TRBJ1-5; cdr3_aa: CASSYRGGQPQHF; cdr3_nt: TGTGCCAGCAGCTACAGGGGTGGACAGCCCCAGCATTTT
v_call: TRBV9; clone_size: few; d_call: .; cdr3_length: 18; j_call: TRBJ2-1; cdr3_aa: CASSATPGAKLPYNEQFF; cdr3_nt: TGTGCCAGCAGCGCGACTCCCGGGGCTAAACTCCCCTACAATGAGCAGTTCTTC
v_call: TRBV6-1; clone_size: .; d_call: .; cdr3_length: 14; j_call: TRBJ1-1; cdr3_aa: CASSPWGGNTEAFF; cdr3_nt: TGTGCCAGCAGCCCTTGGGGGGGGAACACTGAAGCTTTCTTT
v_call: TRBV6-6; clone_size: .; d_call: .; cdr3_length: 13; j_call: TRBJ1-2; cdr3_aa: CASSYGALYGYTF; cdr3_nt: TGTGCCAGCAGTTACGGTGCCCTCTATGGCTACACCTTC
v_call: TRBV5-1; clone_size: .; d_call: .; cdr3_length: 12; j_call: TRBJ2-7; cdr3_aa: CASSLVGREQYF; cdr3_nt: TGCGCCAGCAGCTTGGTCGGCCGGGAGCAGTACTTC
v_call: TRBV10-1; clone_size: many; d_call: .; cdr3_length: 11; j_call: TRBJ2-3; cdr3_aa: CASSGIGTQYF; cdr3_nt: TGCGCCAGCAGTGGAATTGGTACGCAGTATTTT
v_call: TRBV28; clone_size: many; d_call: TRBD1; cdr3_length: 17; j_call: TRBJ1-1; cdr3_aa: CASSPPGTGSGDTEAFF; cdr3_nt: TGTGCCAGCAGTCCCCCCGGGACAGGGTCTGGAGATACTGAAGCTTTCTTT
v_call: TRBV4-2; clone_size: .; d_call: TRBD1; cdr3_length: 16; j_call: TRBJ1-2; cdr3_aa: CASSPPFGQGKEGYTF; cdr3_nt: TGTGCCAGCAGCCCCCCTTTCGGACAGGGAAAAGAAGGCTACACCTTC
v_call: TRBV2; clone_size: few; d_call: .; cdr3_length: 10; j_call: TRBJ1-1; cdr3_aa: CASSGPEAFF; cdr3_nt: TGTGCCAGCAGTGGACCCGAAGCTTTCTTT
v_call: TRBV5-1; clone_size: .; d_call: TRBD1; cdr3_length: 15; j_call: TRBJ2-3; cdr3_aa: CASSLMDRGTDTQYF; cdr3_nt: TGCGCCAGCAGCTTGATGGACAGGGGAACAGATACGCAGTATTTT
v_call: TRBV11-2; clone_size: .; d_call: .; cdr3_length: 16; j_call: TRBJ2-6; cdr3_aa: CASSGQGGSGANVLTF; cdr3_nt: TGTGCCAGCAGCGGGCAGGGGGGATCGGGGGCCAACGTCCTGACTTTC
v_call: TRBV7-9; clone_size: few; d_call: .; cdr3_length: 14; j_call: TRBJ2-5; cdr3_aa: CASSLSTGFVTQYF; cdr3_nt: TGTGCCAGCAGCTTGAGTACAGGGTTTGTAACCCAGTACTTC
v_call: TRBV4-2; clone_size: many; d_call: TRBD2; cdr3_length: 15; j_call: TRBJ2-5; cdr3_aa: CASSQDYGGAETQYF; cdr3_nt: TGTGCCAGCAGCCAAGATTACGGGGGGGCAGAGACCCAGTACTTC
v_call: TRBV9; clone_size: few; d_call: .; cdr3_length: 12; j_call: TRBJ2-2; cdr3_aa: CASSVNTGELFF; cdr3_nt: TGTGCCAGCAGCGTCAACACCGGGGAGCTGTTTTTT
v_call: TRBV7-9; clone_size: .; d_call: TRBD1; cdr3_length: 17; j_call: TRBJ2-7; cdr3_aa: CASSTVVGQGIAYEQYF; cdr3_nt: TGTGCCAGCAGCACAGTGGTCGGACAGGGAATCGCCTACGAGCAGTACTTC
v_call: TRBV5-1; clone_size: few; d_call: TRBD2; cdr3_length: 16; j_call: TRBJ2-3; cdr3_aa: CASRLIPGLAQDTQYF; cdr3_nt: TGCGCCAGCAGACTCATCCCGGGACTAGCCCAAGATACGCAGTATTTT
v_call: TRBV6-5; clone_size: few; d_call: .; cdr3_length: 17; j_call: TRBJ1-1; cdr3_aa: CASSYNVLSSVGTEAFF; cdr3_nt: TGTGCCAGCAGTTACAATGTCCTATCTTCCGTGGGCACTGAAGCTTTCTTT
v_call: TRBV6-2/TRBV6-3; clone_size: .; d_call: .; cdr3_length: 16; j_call: TRBJ2-2; cdr3_aa: CASSYSTAANTGELFF; cdr3_nt: TGTGCCAGCAGTTACTCGACAGCGGCAAACACCGGGGAGCTGTTTTTT
v_call: TRBV20-1; clone_size: .; d_call: .; cdr3_length: 17; j_call: TRBJ2-7; cdr3_aa: CSARSSGGRLSSYEQYF; cdr3_nt: TGCAGTGCTAGATCTTCCGGCGGCCGCCTGAGCTCCTACGAGCAGTACTTC
v_call: TRBV7-9; clone_size: .; d_call: TRBD1; cdr3_length: 19; j_call: TRBJ1-5; cdr3_aa: CASSLVTGTGRYSNQPQHF; cdr3_nt: TGTGCCAGCAGCTTAGTAACCGGGACAGGGAGATATAGCAATCAGCCCCAGCATTTT
v_call: TRBV7-7; clone_size: few; d_call: .; cdr3_length: 12; j_call: TRBJ2-2; cdr3_aa: CASSWGTGELFF; cdr3_nt: TGTGCTAGCAGCTGGGGCACCGGGGAGCTGTTTTTT
v_call: TRBV6-5; clone_size: many; d_call: TRBD1; cdr3_length: 15; j_call: TRBJ2-7; cdr3_aa: CASRPSGQGFYEQYF; cdr3_nt: TGTGCCAGCAGACCTTCCGGACAGGGGTTCTACGAGCAGTACTTC
v_call: TRBV15; clone_size: few; d_call: TRBD1; cdr3_length: 15; j_call: TRBJ1-4; cdr3_aa: CATSPRDRKNEKLFF; cdr3_nt: TGTGCCACCAGTCCTCGGGACAGGAAGAATGAAAAACTGTTTTTT
v_call: TRBV7-3; clone_size: .; d_call: .; cdr3_length: 14; j_call: TRBJ2-3; cdr3_aa: CASSFGGPTDTQYF; cdr3_nt: TGTGCCAGCAGCTTCGGGGGCCCGACAGATACGCAGTATTTT
v_call: TRBV11-1; clone_size: .; d_call: TRBD1; cdr3_length: 17; j_call: TRBJ1-2; cdr3_aa: CASSLPRTGPANYGYTF; cdr3_nt: TGTGCCAGCAGCTTACCCCGGACAGGACCAGCTAACTATGGCTACACCTTC
v_call: TRBV5-5; clone_size: .; d_call: .; cdr3_length: 15; j_call: TRBJ1-5; cdr3_aa: CASSLRRGGNQPQHF; cdr3_nt: TGTGCCAGCAGCTTGAGAAGGGGTGGCAATCAGCCCCAGCATTTT
v_call: TRBV11-2; clone_size: .; d_call: .; cdr3_length: 15; j_call: TRBJ2-2; cdr3_aa: CASSPGDGNTGELFF; cdr3_nt: TGTGCCAGCAGCCCAGGGGACGGAAACACCGGGGAGCTGTTTTTT
v_call: TRBV4-1; clone_size: .; d_call: TRBD1; cdr3_length: 15; j_call: TRBJ2-7; cdr3_aa: CASSLSGQVSQEQYF; cdr3_nt: TGCGCCAGCAGCCTTTCTGGACAGGTCTCCCAGGAGCAGTACTTC
v_call: TRBV10-3; clone_size: few; d_call: .; cdr3_length: 15; j_call: TRBJ1-3; cdr3_aa: CAYKRDALWGNTIYF; cdr3_nt: TGTGCCTACAAGCGGGACGCCCTCTGGGGAAACACCATATATTTT
v_call: TRBV6-6; clone_size: .; d_call: .; cdr3_length: 15; j_call: TRBJ1-1; cdr3_aa: CASSYRSRDGFEAFF; cdr3_nt: TGTGCCAGCAGTTACCGTTCACGGGACGGGTTTGAAGCTTTCTTT
v_call: TRBV11-2; clone_size: once; d_call: TRBD1; cdr3_length: 14; j_call: TRBJ1-1; cdr3_aa: CASSRDRPGTEAFF; cdr3_nt: TGTGCCAGCAGCAGGGACAGGCCGGGCACTGAAGCTTTCTTT
v_call: TRBV6-6; clone_size: few; d_call: .; cdr3_length: 15; j_call: TRBJ2-3; cdr3_aa: CASSYSDGSTDTQYF; cdr3_nt: TGTGCCAGCAGTTACTCGGACGGGAGCACAGATACGCAGTATTTT
v_call: TRBV12-3/TRBV12-4; clone_size: .; d_call: .; cdr3_length: 14; j_call: TRBJ1-5; cdr3_aa: CASSFRAFNQPQHF; cdr3_nt: TGTGCCAGCAGTTTCCGTGCTTTCAATCAGCCCCAGCATTTT
v_call: TRBV7-3; clone_size: .; d_call: .; cdr3_length: 12; j_call: TRBJ2-4; cdr3_aa: CASSLEGDIQYF; cdr3_nt: TGTGCCAGCAGCCTGGAGGGCGACATTCAGTACTTC
v_call: TRBV7-3; clone_size: few; d_call: .; cdr3_length: 18; j_call: TRBJ2-1; cdr3_aa: CASSLEWSGQGPYNEQFF; cdr3_nt: TGTGCCAGCAGCTTAGAGTGGAGCGGGCAGGGTCCCTACAATGAGCAGTTCTTC
v_call: TRBV29-1; clone_size: .; d_call: TRBD1; cdr3_length: 12; j_call: TRBJ1-1; cdr3_aa: CSANRGDTEAFF; cdr3_nt: TGCAGCGCTAACAGGGGCGACACTGAAGCTTTCTTT
v_call: TRBV5-1; clone_size: .; d_call: .; cdr3_length: 14; j_call: TRBJ2-7; cdr3_aa: CASSLSAGSYEQYF; cdr3_nt: TGCGCCAGCAGCTTATCCGCCGGCTCCTACGAGCAGTACTTC
v_call: TRBV5-1; clone_size: few; d_call: TRBD2; cdr3_length: 15; j_call: TRBJ2-3; cdr3_aa: CASGTSVTSTDTQYF; cdr3_nt: TGCGCCAGCGGCACTAGCGTTACTAGCACAGATACGCAGTATTTT
v_call: TRBV6-4; clone_size: .; d_call: TRBD2; cdr3_length: 16; j_call: TRBJ2-3; cdr3_aa: CASSEEAGGSTDTQYF; cdr3_nt: TGTGCCAGCAGTGAGGAAGCGGGGGGTTCCACAGATACGCAGTATTTT